This TCR beta chain was recovered during a study of shared T cell receptors in the human thymus. Assay used: immunoSEQ multiplex PCR; TCRdb lists only in-frame clones, some missing. The sample consists of over 450,000 clones, roughly 74% of them appearing once. The CDR3 spans 13 residues. Germline CDR1 and CDR2: ENHRY and SYGVKD. J was trimmed by 6 bases and V by 7 bases; bases with no gene match: 4. These data also formed part of another study, on human thymus T cells.

The TCR originated in a boy less than two years old with a congenital heart defect. V usage is TRBV10-3 and J usage is TRBJ2-1, with 9 positions matching TRBD1. Sequences were obtained from thymocytes. CDR3 DNA sequence: TGTGCCATCACCGGGACAGGGCCCAATGAGCAGTTCTTC. The encoded protein is CAITGTGPNEQFF.